The 10 T cell receptor beta chains in this list originate from one sample, sequenced in a study of regulatory T cells in long-lasting Graves disease. The time point was: newly diagnosed GD, antithyroid drugs for less than 3 months. RNA from PBMCs was the source of the TCR library. Library construction for TCR beta used iRepertoire HTBI primers and Arm-PCR of CDR3 regions. MiXCR, run by TCRdb on the multiplex PCR reads, gives a single entry per CDR3 protein. The data show about 500,000 distinct CDR3 sequences, about a sixth seen once. A further study also used this sample, focusing on T cells in Graves' hyperthyroidism and ophthalmopathy.

The source material was peripheral blood mononuclear cells (PBMCs), sampled at new diagnosis, from a patient treated with antithyroid drugs. These receptor sequences come from a man aged 40-49 years with Graves disease.

This clonotype was counted only a few times. The genes are TRBV28 and TRBJ2-6, with TRBD1 matching over 9 bases. Germline trimming cut 5 bases from V and 4 bases from J; bases unmatched to any gene: 9. Germline assignment: CDR1 MDHEN and CDR2 SYDVKM. The CDR3 is 17 residues long. The CDR3 DNA is TGTGCCAGCAGTAGGACAGGGGAAGTGTCCGGGGCCAACGTCCTGACTTTC. Translation gives CASSRTGEVSGANVLTF. The variable domain in full, with the rest retrieved from reference TRBV28 and TRBJ2-6, is DVKVTQSSRYLVKRTGEKVFLECVQDMDHENMFWYRQDPGLGLRLIYFSYDVKMKEKGDIPEGYSVSREKKERFSLILESASTNQTSMYLCASSRTGEVSGANVLTFGAGSRLTVL.

In its sample, this clonotype was seen many times. This chain joins TRBV6-2 or TRBV6-3 and TRBJ2-7; TRBD2 might be the D (6 bases). In germline, CDR1 is MNHEY, CDR2 SVGEGT. V was trimmed by 0 bases and J by 2 bases, leaving 11 bases between them. This CDR3 is 15 amino acids long. CDR3 nucleotides: TGTGCCAGCAGTTACTCTGAGCGGGCCACCTACGAGCAGTACTTC. Translation gives CASSYSERATYEQYF.

The table lists this clonotype with a few counts. This sequence joins TRBV27 and TRBJ1-3; D uncertain. The CDR3 sequence is 12 residues long. V lost 8 bases and J lost 3, with 8 bases in between. CDR1 and CDR2 from the germline V gene are MNHEY and SMNVEV (reference sequence). CDR3: CASRGDGNTIYF. The CDR3, as DNA: TGTGCCAGCCGCGGGGATGGAAACACCATATATTTT.

This clonotype was seen ten or more times. The chain employs TRBV24-1 and TRBJ1-5; D remains ambiguous. The CDR3 covers 12 residues. The germline V gene has CDR1 KGHDR and CDR2 SFDVKD. With 9 bases removed from V and 2 bases from J, the gap between germline ends came to 7 bases. As DNA, the CDR3 is TGTGCCACCGGCGGGGGCAATCAGCCCCAGCATTTT. Encoded protein: CATGGGNQPQHF.

Many counts were recorded for this clonotype. The chain links TRBV28 to TRBJ2-6, with D unresolved. Trimming shortened V by 6 bases and J by 4 bases, and 13 bases separated the two germline ends. Germline values: CDR1 MDHEN, CDR2 SYDVKM. The CDR3 runs to 15 residues. The CDR3 is CASSPPAAGANVLTF. Written as DNA, the CDR3 is TGTGCCAGCAGCCCTCCCGCGGCAGGGGCCAACGTCCTGACTTTC.

There are a few counts of this clonotype. The rearrangement links TRBV5-1 to TRBJ2-7; D assignment may be TRBD1 or TRBD2 (5 bases each). The germline gives CDR1 SGHRS, CDR2 YFSETQ. V was trimmed by 6 bases and J by 5 bases, leaving 18 bases between them. This CDR3 contains 14 residues. The CDR3 loop is CASTAGRPVDEQYF. The CDR3 DNA reads as TGCGCCAGCACGGCAGGGAGACCTGTCGACGAGCAGTACTTC.

The chain carries TRBV10-3 and TRBJ2-1, with 10 positions matching TRBD2. V gave up 6 bases and J gave up 5 bases; unmatched junction bases: 4. This CDR3 contains 14 residues. Germline assignment: CDR1 ENHRY and CDR2 SYGVKD. The CDR3 loop reads CAIRGLAGDNEQFF. The DNA of the CDR3 is TGTGCCATCAGGGGGCTAGCGGGGGACAATGAGCAGTTCTTC.

This clonotype was seen ten or more times. The CDR3 nucleotides read TGTGCCAGTAGTATGGAGGCTAGTGTCCCGCAGTACTTC. Amino acid sequence: CASSMEASVPQYF. This chain connects TRBV19 to TRBJ2-7, with D possibly matching TRBD2 (5 bases). CDR1 and CDR2 from the germline V gene are LNHDA and SQIVND (reference sequence). The germline V and J ends were trimmed by 3 bases and 9 bases, with 15 bases remaining between them. The CDR3 totals 13 residues. Together with reference TRBV19 and TRBJ2-7, the CDR3 gives the full variable domain: DGGITQSPKYLFRKEGQNVTLSCEQNLNHDAMYWYRQDPGQGLRLIYYSQIVNDFQKGDIAEGYSVSREKKESFPLTVTSAQKNPTAFYLCASSMEASVPQYFGPGTRLTVT.

In this sample, this clonotype turned up many times. The chain links TRBV7-3 to TRBJ2-1, with D maybe TRBD2 (5 bases). Germline CDR1 and CDR2: SGHTA and FQGTGA. With 5 bases removed from V and 8 bases from J, the gap between germline ends came to 10 bases. This CDR3 has 12 amino acids. Written as DNA, the CDR3 is TGTGCCAGCAGCCCGGGAACCCATGAGCAGTTCTTC. Residues: CASSPGTHEQFF.

This clonotype was seen a few times. The rearrangement links TRBV20-1 to TRBJ2-2, with a tentative D call TRBD1 (6 bases). Trimming removed 2 bases from V and 9 bases from J, with 19 bases in between. The CDR3 runs to 15 residues. CDR1 is DFQATT, CDR2 SNEGSKA, per germline (reference sequence). The CDR3 reads CSARRSGTLMRELFF. CDR3 in DNA: TGCAGTGCTAGAAGATCTGGGACACTCATGCGGGAGCTGTTTTTT.